The rows below give T cell receptor beta chains drawn from one sample of a study of T cells in Graves' hyperthyroidism and ophthalmopathy. From the multiplex PCR reads, TCRdb called clonotypes with MiXCR, one entry per CDR3 protein. The sample carries over 700,000 distinct CDR3 sequences, approximately 36% recorded once. The specimen was blood. These receptors were taken from a woman aged 40 to 50 with Graves' hyperthyroidism. CDR3s include the opening cysteine and the closing phenylalanine or tryptophan. A D gene is named only where the DNA matches it firmly. Size values are once, few and many counts, or a class for expanded clones, and some rows have none.

j_gene: TRBJ2-5
v_gene: TRBV7-3
d_gene: NA
abundance: many
CDR3aa: CASSDGQLETQYF
CDR3nt: TGTGCCAGCAGCGACGGACAGCTAGAGACCCAGTACTTC

j_gene: TRBJ2-5
v_gene: TRBV10-2
d_gene: NA
abundance: many
CDR3aa: CASSESTGVTQYF
CDR3nt: TGCGCCAGCAGTGAGTCTACTGGGGTTACCCAGTACTTC

j_gene: TRBJ1-6
v_gene: TRBV13
d_gene: NA
abundance: few
CDR3aa: CASSPLGRLLHF
CDR3nt: TGTGCCAGCAGCCCCCTGGGGCGGCTCCTCCACTTT

j_gene: TRBJ2-7
v_gene: TRBV7-2
d_gene: TRBD2
abundance: NA
CDR3aa: CASSPVGGAEEQYF
CDR3nt: TGTGCCAGCAGCCCCGTCGGGGGGGCAGAAGAGCAGTACTTC

j_gene: TRBJ2-7
v_gene: TRBV7-6
d_gene: TRBD1
abundance: NA
CDR3aa: CASSPRQGLLYEQYF
CDR3nt: TGTGCCAGCAGCCCTCGACAGGGCCTACTCTACGAGCAGTACTTC

j_gene: TRBJ1-5
v_gene: TRBV20-1
d_gene: NA
abundance: many
CDR3aa: CSRFTSQHF
CDR3nt: TGCAGTCGTTTCACGTCCCAGCATTTT

j_gene: TRBJ1-1
v_gene: TRBV10-3
d_gene: NA
abundance: few
CDR3aa: CASSVFLEAFF
CDR3nt: TGTGCCAGCAGTGTGTTCCTTGAAGCTTTCTTT

j_gene: TRBJ1-1
v_gene: TRBV20-1
d_gene: TRBD1
abundance: NA
CDR3aa: CSARALDRGSTEAFF
CDR3nt: TGCAGTGCTAGAGCGCTCGACAGGGGATCCACTGAAGCTTTCTTT

j_gene: TRBJ2-7
v_gene: TRBV29-1
d_gene: NA
abundance: NA
CDR3aa: CSVEADLSYEQYF
CDR3nt: TGCAGCGTTGAGGCAGACCTCTCCTACGAGCAGTACTTC

j_gene: TRBJ2-2
v_gene: TRBV7-3
d_gene: TRBD1
abundance: many
CDR3aa: CASSTHGTGNTGELFF
CDR3nt: TGTGCCAGCAGCACTCACGGGACAGGGAACACCGGGGAGCTGTTTTTT

j_gene: TRBJ2-7
v_gene: TRBV12-3/TRBV12-4
d_gene: NA
abundance: NA
CDR3aa: CASSFWQAYEQYF
CDR3nt: TGTGCCAGCAGTTTTTGGCAGGCCTACGAGCAGTACTTC

j_gene: TRBJ1-2
v_gene: TRBV14
d_gene: NA
abundance: few
CDR3aa: CASSQDYANGYWRDHYEGYTF
CDR3nt: TGTGCCAGCAGCCAAGATTACGCTAATGGGTACTGGAGGGACCACTATGAGGGGTACACCTTC

j_gene: TRBJ1-2
v_gene: TRBV25-1
d_gene: TRBD1
abundance: NA
CDR3aa: CASSLPRDRGLSGYTF
CDR3nt: TGTGCCAGCAGTCTCCCCCGGGACAGGGGGCTGAGTGGCTACACCTTC

j_gene: TRBJ1-5
v_gene: TRBV7-2
d_gene: NA
abundance: few
CDR3aa: CASSQTDGALQPQHF
CDR3nt: TGTGCCAGCAGCCAAACGGACGGGGCTCTTCAGCCCCAGCATTTT

j_gene: TRBJ2-7
v_gene: TRBV12-3/TRBV12-4
d_gene: TRBD1
abundance: few
CDR3aa: CASSFQTDRVWTYEQYF
CDR3nt: TGTGCCAGCAGTTTTCAGACTGACAGGGTCTGGACCTACGAGCAGTACTTC

j_gene: TRBJ2-1
v_gene: TRBV10-3
d_gene: NA
abundance: many
CDR3aa: CAISDLGRVNVEQFF
CDR3nt: TGTGCCATCAGTGATCTAGGTAGAGTGAATGTTGAGCAGTTCTTC

j_gene: TRBJ2-2
v_gene: TRBV7-9
d_gene: NA
abundance: few
CDR3aa: CASSPGVGELFF
CDR3nt: TGTGCCAGCAGCCCGGGAGTCGGGGAGCTGTTTTTT

j_gene: TRBJ1-6
v_gene: TRBV10-3
d_gene: TRBD1
abundance: NA
CDR3aa: CAISEFSDRNPPLHF
CDR3nt: TGTGCCATCAGTGAGTTTTCGGACAGGAACCCACCCCTCCACTTT

j_gene: TRBJ1-5
v_gene: TRBV5-8
d_gene: NA
abundance: NA
CDR3aa: CASSLTGKTPPQHF
CDR3nt: TGTGCCAGCAGCTTAACTGGTAAGACTCCCCCCCAGCATTTT

j_gene: TRBJ1-2
v_gene: TRBV29-1
d_gene: NA
abundance: NA
CDR3aa: CSVELGGFGGYTF
CDR3nt: TGCAGCGTTGAACTGGGAGGATTTGGTGGCTACACCTTC

j_gene: TRBJ2-7
v_gene: TRBV2
d_gene: TRBD1
abundance: many
CDR3aa: CASSAQTGHYEQYF
CDR3nt: TGTGCCAGCAGTGCCCAGACAGGGCACTACGAGCAGTACTTC

j_gene: TRBJ2-7
v_gene: TRBV28
d_gene: NA
abundance: few
CDR3aa: CASSLMAGRSEQYF
CDR3nt: TGTGCCAGCAGTTTAATGGCAGGGAGGAGCGAGCAGTACTTC

j_gene: TRBJ1-5
v_gene: TRBV10-3
d_gene: NA
abundance: NA
CDR3aa: CAISERAVDSNQPQHF
CDR3nt: TGTGCCATCAGTGAGAGGGCAGTCGATAGCAATCAGCCCCAGCATTTT

j_gene: TRBJ2-5
v_gene: TRBV4-3
d_gene: TRBD1
abundance: few
CDR3aa: CASSPQGTGGGETQYF
CDR3nt: TGCGCCAGCAGCCCCCAGGGTACAGGGGGAGGAGAGACCCAGTACTTC

j_gene: TRBJ1-1
v_gene: TRBV7-9
d_gene: NA
abundance: many
CDR3aa: CASSLGASNAEAFF
CDR3nt: TGTGCCAGCAGCTTGGGGGCTAGTAACGCTGAAGCTTTCTTT

j_gene: TRBJ1-1
v_gene: TRBV5-1
d_gene: TRBD1
abundance: NA
CDR3aa: CASSLGGTGGMNTEAFF
CDR3nt: TGCGCCAGCAGCTTGGGAGGGACAGGGGGCATGAACACTGAAGCTTTCTTT

j_gene: TRBJ2-3
v_gene: TRBV7-2
d_gene: NA
abundance: NA
CDR3aa: CASSLLAGSPTDTQYF
CDR3nt: TGTGCCAGCAGCTTACTAGCAGGGAGCCCGACAGATACGCAGTATTTT

j_gene: TRBJ1-3
v_gene: TRBV6-5
d_gene: NA
abundance: NA
CDR3aa: CASMAPGSGNTIYF
CDR3nt: TGTGCCAGCATGGCTCCAGGGTCTGGAAACACCATATATTTT

j_gene: TRBJ1-3
v_gene: TRBV20-1
d_gene: NA
abundance: NA
CDR3aa: CSAIGTGNTIYF
CDR3nt: TGCAGTGCTATAGGGACAGGAAACACCATATATTTT

j_gene: TRBJ2-5
v_gene: TRBV2
d_gene: NA
abundance: many
CDR3aa: CASDQGRETQYF
CDR3nt: TGTGCCAGCGACCAGGGGCGTGAGACCCAGTACTTC

j_gene: TRBJ2-5
v_gene: TRBV29-1
d_gene: NA
abundance: many
CDR3aa: CSVGGPGETQYF
CDR3nt: TGCAGCGTTGGAGGGCCTGGAGAGACCCAGTACTTC

j_gene: TRBJ1-5
v_gene: TRBV10-3
d_gene: NA
abundance: many
CDR3aa: CAISGSGNQPQHF
CDR3nt: TGTGCCATCAGTGGGTCAGGGAATCAGCCCCAGCATTTT

j_gene: TRBJ2-7
v_gene: TRBV7-2
d_gene: TRBD2
abundance: few
CDR3aa: CASSLGGTSAYEQYF
CDR3nt: TGTGCCAGCAGCTTAGGTGGGACTAGCGCTTACGAGCAGTACTTC

j_gene: TRBJ1-1
v_gene: TRBV19
d_gene: NA
abundance: few
CDR3aa: CASSIWGGLSGNTEAFF
CDR3nt: TGTGCCAGTAGTATTTGGGGAGGGCTGTCGGGGAACACTGAAGCTTTCTTT

j_gene: TRBJ1-3
v_gene: TRBV4-3
d_gene: NA
abundance: NA
CDR3aa: CASSQDSRGQIHSGNTIYF
CDR3nt: TGCGCCAGCAGCCAAGATTCAAGAGGGCAGATACACTCTGGAAACACCATATATTTT

j_gene: TRBJ2-7
v_gene: TRBV6-5
d_gene: TRBD2
abundance: NA
CDR3aa: CASSYRTSGNYEQYF
CDR3nt: TGTGCCAGCAGTTACCGGACTAGCGGGAACTACGAGCAGTACTTC

j_gene: TRBJ1-1
v_gene: TRBV7-2
d_gene: NA
abundance: few
CDR3aa: CASSPDGSYTEAFF
CDR3nt: TGCGCCAGCAGCCCGGACGGGAGTTACACTGAAGCTTTCTTT

j_gene: TRBJ1-3
v_gene: TRBV4-3
d_gene: NA
abundance: few
CDR3aa: CASSQLGTYGNTIYF
CDR3nt: TGCGCCAGCAGCCAGCTAGGGACGTATGGAAACACCATATATTTT

j_gene: TRBJ1-2
v_gene: TRBV7-2
d_gene: TRBD1
abundance: many
CDR3aa: CASSDGQGNGYTF
CDR3nt: TGTGCCAGCAGTGACGGACAGGGAAATGGCTACACCTTC

j_gene: TRBJ1-2
v_gene: TRBV7-2
d_gene: TRBD1
abundance: many
CDR3aa: CASSHAQGDSGYTF
CDR3nt: TGTGCCAGCAGCCACGCCCAGGGGGATAGTGGCTACACCTTC

j_gene: TRBJ2-5
v_gene: TRBV19
d_gene: NA
abundance: few
CDR3aa: CASSIRGPQETQYF
CDR3nt: TGTGCCAGTAGTATTAGGGGACCTCAAGAGACCCAGTACTTC

j_gene: TRBJ1-2
v_gene: TRBV6-2/TRBV6-3
d_gene: TRBD1
abundance: NA
CDR3aa: CAVQGAGGYTF
CDR3nt: TGTGCCGTCCAGGGGGCAGGTGGCTACACCTTC

j_gene: TRBJ1-6
v_gene: TRBV9
d_gene: TRBD1
abundance: many
CDR3aa: CASSATGGESGSPLHF
CDR3nt: TGTGCCAGCAGCGCCACAGGGGGCGAATCAGGATCACCCCTCCACTTT

j_gene: TRBJ1-5
v_gene: TRBV5-8
d_gene: NA
abundance: NA
CDR3aa: CASSLTNSDQPQHF
CDR3nt: TGTGCCAGCAGCTTGACGAACAGCGATCAGCCCCAGCATTTT

j_gene: TRBJ1-1
v_gene: TRBV24-1
d_gene: NA
abundance: few
CDR3aa: CATSDPPLAGRKVGRLGDTEAFF
CDR3nt: TGTGCCACCAGTGACCCGCCCTTAGCGGGTAGAAAGGTAGGGCGTTTGGGGGACACTGAAGCTTTCTTT

j_gene: TRBJ2-5
v_gene: TRBV20-1
d_gene: TRBD2
abundance: many
CDR3aa: CSATTSGGSQETQYF
CDR3nt: TGCAGTGCGACGACTAGCGGGGGCTCCCAAGAGACCCAGTACTTC

j_gene: TRBJ2-2
v_gene: TRBV24-1
d_gene: NA
abundance: many
CDR3aa: CATKQDGTNTGELFF
CDR3nt: TGTGCCACCAAGCAGGACGGGACCAACACCGGGGAGCTGTTTTTT

j_gene: TRBJ2-5
v_gene: TRBV7-3
d_gene: NA
abundance: NA
CDR3aa: CASSLGIRDQETQYF
CDR3nt: TGTGCCAGCAGCTTAGGGATCAGAGATCAAGAGACCCAGTACTTC

j_gene: TRBJ2-7
v_gene: TRBV4-3
d_gene: TRBD1
abundance: many
CDR3aa: CASSQEEGTGPTF
CDR3nt: TGCGCCAGCAGCCAAGAGGAAGGGACAGGGCCAACATTC

j_gene: TRBJ1-1
v_gene: TRBV5-1
d_gene: NA
abundance: few
CDR3aa: CASSFTGRRSGGFF
CDR3nt: TGCGCCAGCAGCTTCACGGGACGCCGATCCGGGGGCTTCTTT

j_gene: TRBJ1-4
v_gene: TRBV29-1
d_gene: TRBD1
abundance: many
CDR3aa: CSMKDRVSEKLFF
CDR3nt: TGCAGCATGAAGGACAGGGTGTCGGAAAAACTGTTTTTT